This paragraph reports one T cell receptor beta chain. This entry is derived from a study of blood T cell repertoires in COVID-19. Only in-frame clones appear in the TCRdb table, and some are missing; sequencing was by immunoSEQ multiplex PCR. The sample includes roughly 150,000 clones, approximately 84% of them seen just once. J lost 3 bases, V lost 3 bases, and 2 bases had no gene match. Germline values: CDR1 SGHNT, CDR2 YYREEE (reference sequence). CDR3 size: 14 residues. The sample comprised peripheral blood. The chain links TRBV5-4 to TRBJ2-3; TRBD1 matches at 9 bases. This receptor was obtained from a man between 70 and 80 years old with active or convalescent COVID-19. CDR3 sequence (DNA): TGTGCCAGCAGCTCACAGGGGGCAACAGATACGCAGTATTTT. Translation gives CASSSQGATDTQYF.